The T cell receptor (beta chain) described here comes from a study of T cell responses to AZD1222 COVID-19 vaccine. Profiled with immunoSEQ multiplex PCR; TCRdb holds only in-frame clones, not every one. The repertoire holds about 170,000 clones, with 87% as singletons. The V gene's germline CDR1 is MNHEY and CDR2 SMNVEV (reference sequence). This CDR3 spans 13 amino acids. Deletions cut 8 bases from V and 4 bases from J, with 14 bases between. The chain uses TRBV27 and TRBJ1-1, with D perhaps matching TRBD1 (5 bases). The source of this sequence is an adult who received the AZD1222 COVID-19 vaccine. The material sequenced was peripheral blood, taken 28 days after the second AZD1222 dose. For the CDR3, the DNA is TGTGCCAGCCAAACTTGGGGGGTCACTGAAGCTTTCTTT. Its protein is CASQTWGVTEAFF.